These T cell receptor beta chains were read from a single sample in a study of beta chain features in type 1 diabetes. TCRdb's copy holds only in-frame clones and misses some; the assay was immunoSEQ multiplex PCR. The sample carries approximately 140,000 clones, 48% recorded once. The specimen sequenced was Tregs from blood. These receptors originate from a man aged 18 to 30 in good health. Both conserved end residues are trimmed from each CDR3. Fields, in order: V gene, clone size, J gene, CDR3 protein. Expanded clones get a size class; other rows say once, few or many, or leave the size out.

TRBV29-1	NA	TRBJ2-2	SVLRAGELF
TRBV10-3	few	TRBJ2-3	AINPREGTDTQY
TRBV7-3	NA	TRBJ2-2	ASSSYMVGQTNTGELF
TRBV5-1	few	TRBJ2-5	ASSLKMFSGAQETQY
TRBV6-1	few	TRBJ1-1	ASSEVGRDTEAF
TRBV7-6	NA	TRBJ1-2	ASSSGQGRGGGYT
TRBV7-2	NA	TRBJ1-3	ASSFRDRASGNTIY
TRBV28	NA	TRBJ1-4	ASRVGGLSNEKLF
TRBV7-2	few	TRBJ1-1	ASSPGRNTEAF
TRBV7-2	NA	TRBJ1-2	ASSQETGKLYGYT
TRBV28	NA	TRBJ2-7	ASSLGTSGYEQY
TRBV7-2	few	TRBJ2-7	ASSQGPGTGEQY
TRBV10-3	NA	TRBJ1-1	AISDPQGRPTEAF
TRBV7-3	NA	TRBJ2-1	ASSPPARDEQF
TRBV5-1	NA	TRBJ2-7	ASNKGVNSYEQY
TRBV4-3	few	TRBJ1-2	ASSQGTNYGYT
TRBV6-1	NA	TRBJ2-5	ASSVGTGREQY
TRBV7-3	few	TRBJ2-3	ASSSTTSGAADTQY
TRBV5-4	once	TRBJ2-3	ASSLASGDTQY
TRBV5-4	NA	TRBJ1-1	ASSLGFNRGPDTEAF
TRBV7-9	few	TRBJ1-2	ASSLGDGPFHGYT
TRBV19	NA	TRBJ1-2	ASRPQGINYGYT
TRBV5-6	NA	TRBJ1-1	ASSWGPHTEAF
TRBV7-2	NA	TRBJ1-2	ASSGGQGGLYGYT
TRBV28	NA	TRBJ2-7	ASSSGTGGNYEQY
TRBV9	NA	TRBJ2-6	ASSDGPGQSITGANVLT
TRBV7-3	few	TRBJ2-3	ASSFIPSTDTQY
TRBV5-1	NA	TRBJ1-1	ASGMDRRTEAF
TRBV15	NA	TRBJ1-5	ATSRDGADQPQH
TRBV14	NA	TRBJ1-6	ASASSYNSPLH
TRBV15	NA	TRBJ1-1	ATSRGPRGGRGDEAF
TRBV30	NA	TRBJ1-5	AWSVGGRQPQH
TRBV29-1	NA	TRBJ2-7	SVYSVSYEQY
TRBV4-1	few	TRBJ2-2	ASQRGGGTGELF
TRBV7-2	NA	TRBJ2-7	ASSPGLAAPYEQY
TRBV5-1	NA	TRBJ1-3	ASRDIRLGNTIY
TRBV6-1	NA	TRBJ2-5	ASSDRALQETQY
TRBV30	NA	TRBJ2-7	AWKGAYEQY
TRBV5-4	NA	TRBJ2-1	ASSFLYNEQF
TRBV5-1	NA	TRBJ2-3	ASSPGLAGGTDTQY
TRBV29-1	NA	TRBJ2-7	SVETPRWSSHEQY
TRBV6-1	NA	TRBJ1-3	ASSPRARSGNTIY
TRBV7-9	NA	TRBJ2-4	ASSGADIHIQY
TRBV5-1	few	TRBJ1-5	ASQGTDNQPQH
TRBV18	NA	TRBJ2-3	ASSPFGSMRTDTQY
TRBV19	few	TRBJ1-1	ASTRTGNTEAF